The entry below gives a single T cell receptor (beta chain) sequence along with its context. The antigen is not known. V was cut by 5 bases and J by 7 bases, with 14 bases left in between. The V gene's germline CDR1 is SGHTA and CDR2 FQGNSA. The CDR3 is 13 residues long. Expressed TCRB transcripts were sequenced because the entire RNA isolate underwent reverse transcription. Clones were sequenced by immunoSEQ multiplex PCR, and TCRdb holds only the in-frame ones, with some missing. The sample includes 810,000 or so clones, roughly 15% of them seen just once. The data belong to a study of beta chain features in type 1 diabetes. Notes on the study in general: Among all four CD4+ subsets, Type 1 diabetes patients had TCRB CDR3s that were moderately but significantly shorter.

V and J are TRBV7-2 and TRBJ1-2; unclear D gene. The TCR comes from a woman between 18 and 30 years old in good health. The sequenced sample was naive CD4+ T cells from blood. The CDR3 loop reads CASSPTENTGYTF. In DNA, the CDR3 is TGTGCCAGCAGCCCGACCGAGAACACTGGCTACACCTTC. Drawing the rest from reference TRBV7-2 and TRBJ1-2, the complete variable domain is GAGVSQSPSNKVTEKGKDVELRCDPISGHTALYWYRQSLGQGLEFLIYFQGNSAPDKSGLPSDRFSAERTGGSVSTLTIQRTQQEDSAVYLCASSPTENTGYTFGSGTRLTVV.